This is a list of T cell receptor beta chains from one sample in a study of vaccination effects on CD4 cells after COVID-19. Their target antigens are unknown. Sequenced by immunoSEQ multiplex PCR; TCRdb stores in-frame clones only, minus some. The table lists 63,000 or so clones, under 85% of them singletons. Material: CD4+ T cells from PBMCs cultured with HIV peptides, obtained before COVID-19 vaccination. The receptors shown here come from a human donor who had a prior SARS-CoV-2 infection. CDR3s include the opening cysteine and the closing phenylalanine or tryptophan. A D gene is named only where the DNA matches it firmly. The size field is filled for only some rows; it gives once, few, many or a size class.

D gene	clone size	J gene	V gene	CDR3 DNA	CDR3 protein
TRBD2	NA	TRBJ2-1	TRBV6-2/TRBV6-3	TGTGCCAGCAGTACGGGAGGGCCTTCATACAATGAGCAGTTCTTC	CASSTGGPSYNEQFF
NA	few	TRBJ1-1	TRBV5-1	TGCGCCAGCAGCGCCAGAATATCCCGGCCGGCGCCTGAAGCTTTCTTT	CASSARISRPAPEAFF
NA	NA	TRBJ1-5	TRBV19	TGTGCCAGTAGTATAAAAGATTACGGACAGCCCCAGCATTTT	CASSIKDYGQPQHF
TRBD2	NA	TRBJ2-7	TRBV11-3	TGTGCCAGCAGCCCCAAGGGCCTAGCGGGAAGCTTCCACGAGCAGTACTTC	CASSPKGLAGSFHEQYF
NA	NA	TRBJ2-5	TRBV5-4	TGTGCCAGCAGCTCGGAAAGGTCAGAGACCCAGTACTTC	CASSSERSETQYF
TRBD2	NA	TRBJ2-2	TRBV7-3	TGTGCCAGCCAGCAGACTAGCGGGAGTGGCGGGGAGCTGTTTTTT	CASQQTSGSGGELFF
NA	few	TRBJ1-5	TRBV10-3	TGTGCCATCGGCTCGGATAGCAATCAGCCCCAGCATTTT	CAIGSDSNQPQHF
TRBD2	NA	TRBJ2-5	TRBV5-1	TGCGCCAGCAGCTTGGACAGCGGGGGGACCCAAGAGACCCAGTACTTC	CASSLDSGGTQETQYF
TRBD2	NA	TRBJ2-3	TRBV6-2/TRBV6-3	TGTGCCAGCAGTTACATGGCGGGAGGTACGCAGTATTTT	CASSYMAGGTQYF
TRBD2	NA	TRBJ2-1	TRBV5-4	TGTGCCAGCAGCTTGAGCCTAGCGGGCGTAAAGGAAAACAATGAGCAGTTCTTC	CASSLSLAGVKENNEQFF
NA	NA	TRBJ1-1	TRBV11-3	TGTGCCAGCAGCCGAATAGGGCTTTGGGAAATGGCAGACATCCCTGAAGCTTTCTTT	CASSRIGLWEMADIPEAFF
NA	NA	TRBJ2-3	TRBV18	TGTGCCAGCTCACACCCCCGTTGGGCCCTCACAGATACGCAGTATTTT	CASSHPRWALTDTQYF
NA	NA	TRBJ2-5	TRBV7-9	TGTGCCAGCAGCTTCTGGACGGGGGGCGAAGAGACCCAGTACTTC	CASSFWTGGEETQYF
NA	NA	TRBJ2-6	TRBV25-1	TGTGCCAGCAGTTGGGTTGGGGGCGACAACGTCCTGACTTTC	CASSWVGGDNVLTF
TRBD2	few	TRBJ2-3	TRBV7-3	TGTGCCAGCAGCCTAAGGGGCGGGGGGGCGAAAGATACGCAGTATTTT	CASSLRGGGAKDTQYF
TRBD2	few	TRBJ2-3	TRBV19	TGTGCCAGTAGTAGCCGGGGACTAGCTTTTACTACGCAGTATTTT	CASSSRGLAFTTQYF
NA	NA	TRBJ2-3	TRBV5-4	TGTGCCAGCAGCTTAGGTCTGCTAAATTATACGCAGTATTTT	CASSLGLLNYTQYF
NA	NA	TRBJ2-3	TRBV5-1	TGCGCCAGCAGCTTGGTAGGACAGCGGCAGTATTTT	CASSLVGQRQYF
NA	NA	TRBJ1-5	TRBV14	TGTGCCAGCAGCCAAGATGGGGCCCAGCCCCAGCATTTT	CASSQDGAQPQHF
NA	NA	TRBJ2-5	TRBV18	TGTGCCAGCTCCCTTCAAGAGACCCAGTACTTC	CASSLQETQYF
NA	NA	TRBJ2-5	TRBV7-2	TGTGCCAGCAGCTTGTACAGGAAAGAGACCCAGTACTTC	CASSLYRKETQYF
NA	NA	TRBJ2-7	TRBV7-9	TGTGCCAGCAGCTTAGTTGGGAGATCCTACGAGCAGTACTTC	CASSLVGRSYEQYF
TRBD1	NA	TRBJ2-2	TRBV6-5	TGTGCCAGCAGTCGCGGACAGGCGGCCGGGGAGCTGTTTTTT	CASSRGQAAGELFF